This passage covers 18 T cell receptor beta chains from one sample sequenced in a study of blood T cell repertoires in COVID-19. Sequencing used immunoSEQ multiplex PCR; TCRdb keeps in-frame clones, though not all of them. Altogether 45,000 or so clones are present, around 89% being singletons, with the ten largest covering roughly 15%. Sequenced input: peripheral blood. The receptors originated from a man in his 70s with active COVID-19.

CDR3 nucleotides: TGTGCCAGTAGTATTTCGGACACTGAAGCTTTCTTT. Amino acids: CASSISDTEAFF. V is TRBV19 and J is TRBJ1-1; unclear D gene. The CDR3 extends over 12 amino acids. Germline V gives CDR1 LNHDA, CDR2 SQIVND (reference sequence). The V gene lost 3 bases and the J gene lost 3 bases, with 5 bases spanning the gap.

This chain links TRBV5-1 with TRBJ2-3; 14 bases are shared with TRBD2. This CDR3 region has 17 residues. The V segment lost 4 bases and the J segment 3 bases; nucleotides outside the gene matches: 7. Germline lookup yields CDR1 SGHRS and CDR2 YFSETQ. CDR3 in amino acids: CASSTRLAGGRTDTQYF. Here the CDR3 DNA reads TGCGCCAGCAGCACCAGACTAGCGGGGGGGCGTACAGATACGCAGTATTTT.

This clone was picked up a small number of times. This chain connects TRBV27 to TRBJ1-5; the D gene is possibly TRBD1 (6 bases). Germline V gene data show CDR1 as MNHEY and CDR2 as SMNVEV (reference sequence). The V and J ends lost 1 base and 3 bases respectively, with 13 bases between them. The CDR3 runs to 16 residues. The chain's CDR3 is CASSLWAGASNQPQHF. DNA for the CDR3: TGTGCCAGCAGTTTATGGGCGGGGGCGTCCAATCAGCCCCAGCATTTT.

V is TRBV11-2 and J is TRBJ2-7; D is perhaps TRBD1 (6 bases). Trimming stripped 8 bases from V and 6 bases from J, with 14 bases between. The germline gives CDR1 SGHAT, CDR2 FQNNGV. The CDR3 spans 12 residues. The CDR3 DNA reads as TGTGCCAGCTCCTCCCAGGGGATCGAGCAGTACTTC. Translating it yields CASSSQGIEQYF. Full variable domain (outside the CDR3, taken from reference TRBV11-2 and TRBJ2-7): EAGVAQSPRYKIIEKRQSVAFWCNPISGHATLYWYQQILGQGPKLLIQFQNNGVVDDSQLPKDRFSAERLKGVDSTLKIQPAKLEDSAVYLCASSSQGIEQYFGPGTRLTVT.

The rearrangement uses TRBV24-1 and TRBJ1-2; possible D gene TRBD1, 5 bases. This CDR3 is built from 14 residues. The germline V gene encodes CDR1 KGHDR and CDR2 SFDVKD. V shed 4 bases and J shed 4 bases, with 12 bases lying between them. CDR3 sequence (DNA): TGTGCCACCAGTGAAGTTGACAGAACCTATGGCTACACCTTC. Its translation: CATSEVDRTYGYTF.

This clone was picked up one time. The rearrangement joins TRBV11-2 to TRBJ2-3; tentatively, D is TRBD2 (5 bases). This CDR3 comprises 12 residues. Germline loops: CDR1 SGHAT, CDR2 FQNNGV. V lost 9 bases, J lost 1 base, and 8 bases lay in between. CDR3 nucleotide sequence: TGTGCCAGTGTCGGGGGCACAGATACGCAGTATTTT. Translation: CASVGGTDTQYF.

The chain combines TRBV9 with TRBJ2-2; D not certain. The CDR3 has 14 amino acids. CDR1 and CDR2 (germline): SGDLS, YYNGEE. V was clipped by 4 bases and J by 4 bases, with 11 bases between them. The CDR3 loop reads CASSSPFGTGELFF. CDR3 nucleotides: TGTGCCAGCAGCAGCCCCTTTGGCACCGGGGAGCTGTTTTTT.

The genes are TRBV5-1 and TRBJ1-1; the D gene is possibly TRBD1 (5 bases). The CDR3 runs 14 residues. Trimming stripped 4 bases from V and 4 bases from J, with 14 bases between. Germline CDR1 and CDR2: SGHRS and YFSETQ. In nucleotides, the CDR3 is TGCGCCAGCAGCCAAGGGGATCCGGGCACTGAAGCTTTCTTT. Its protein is CASSQGDPGTEAFF.

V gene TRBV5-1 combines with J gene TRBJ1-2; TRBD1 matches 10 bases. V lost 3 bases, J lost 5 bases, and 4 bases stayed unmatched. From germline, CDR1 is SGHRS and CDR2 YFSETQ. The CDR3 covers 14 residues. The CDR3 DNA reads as TGCGCCAGCAGCTGGGGGACAGGGGAGTATGGCTACACCTTC. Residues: CASSWGTGEYGYTF.

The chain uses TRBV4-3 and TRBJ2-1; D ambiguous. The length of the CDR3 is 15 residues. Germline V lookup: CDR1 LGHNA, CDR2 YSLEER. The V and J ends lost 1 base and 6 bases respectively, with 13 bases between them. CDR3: CASSQVGRMVNEQFF. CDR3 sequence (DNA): TGCGCCAGCAGCCAAGTGGGCAGGATGGTCAATGAGCAGTTCTTC.

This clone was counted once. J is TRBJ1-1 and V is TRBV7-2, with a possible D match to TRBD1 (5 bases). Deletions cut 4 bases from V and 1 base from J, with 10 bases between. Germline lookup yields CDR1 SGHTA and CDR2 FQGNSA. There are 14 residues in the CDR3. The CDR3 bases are TGTGCCAGCAGCTCTCAGGGTGGGAACACTGAAGCTTTCTTT. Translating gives CASSSQGGNTEAFF.

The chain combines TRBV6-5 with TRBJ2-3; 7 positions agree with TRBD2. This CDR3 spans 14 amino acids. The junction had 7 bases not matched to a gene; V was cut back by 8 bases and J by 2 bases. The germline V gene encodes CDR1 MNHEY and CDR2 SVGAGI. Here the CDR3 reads CASQTAGYTDTQYF. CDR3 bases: TGTGCCAGCCAGACAGCGGGGTACACAGATACGCAGTATTTT.

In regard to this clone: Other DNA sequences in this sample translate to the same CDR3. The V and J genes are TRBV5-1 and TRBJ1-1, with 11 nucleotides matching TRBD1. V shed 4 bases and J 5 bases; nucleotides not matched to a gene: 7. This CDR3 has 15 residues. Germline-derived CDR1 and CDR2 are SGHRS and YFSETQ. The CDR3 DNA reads TGCGCCAGCAGCAGGACAGGGGGCGCAAATACTGAAGCTTTCTTT. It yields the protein CASSRTGGANTEAFF.

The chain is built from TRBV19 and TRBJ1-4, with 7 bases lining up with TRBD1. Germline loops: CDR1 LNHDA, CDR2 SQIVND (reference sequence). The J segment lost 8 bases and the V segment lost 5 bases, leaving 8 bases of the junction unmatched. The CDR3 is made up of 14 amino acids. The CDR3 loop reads CASSRDRVAEKLFF. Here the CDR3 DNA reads TGTGCCAGTAGTCGGGACAGAGTGGCAGAAAAACTGTTTTTT.

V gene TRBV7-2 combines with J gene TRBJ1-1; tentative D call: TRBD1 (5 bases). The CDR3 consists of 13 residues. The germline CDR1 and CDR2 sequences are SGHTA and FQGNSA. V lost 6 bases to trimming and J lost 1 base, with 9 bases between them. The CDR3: CASRLTGNTEAFF. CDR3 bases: TGTGCCAGCAGACTAACAGGGAACACTGAAGCTTTCTTT. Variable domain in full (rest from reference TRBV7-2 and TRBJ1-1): GAGVSQSPSNKVTEKGKDVELRCDPISGHTALYWYRQSLGQGLEFLIYFQGNSAPDKSGLPSDRFSAERTGGSVSTLTIQRTQQEDSAVYLCASRLTGNTEAFFGQGTRLTVV.

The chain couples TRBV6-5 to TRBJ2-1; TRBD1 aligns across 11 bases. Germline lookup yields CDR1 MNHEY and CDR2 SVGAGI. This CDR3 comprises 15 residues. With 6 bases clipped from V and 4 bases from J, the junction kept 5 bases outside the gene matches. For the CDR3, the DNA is TGTGCCAGCAGCCCCGGGACAGGGGGTTACAATGAGCAGTTCTTC. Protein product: CASSPGTGGYNEQFF.

The CDR3 region is CASNPHRTSGIYEQYF. DNA of the CDR3: TGTGCCAGCAACCCTCACAGGACTAGCGGTATCTACGAGCAGTACTTC. This chain joins TRBV6-2 or TRBV6-3 and TRBJ2-7, with TRBD2 identical over 10 bases. Germline values: CDR1 MNHEY, CDR2 SVGEGT. V was pared by 7 bases and J by 3 bases, with 12 bases of the junction left unmatched. This CDR3 comprises 16 residues.

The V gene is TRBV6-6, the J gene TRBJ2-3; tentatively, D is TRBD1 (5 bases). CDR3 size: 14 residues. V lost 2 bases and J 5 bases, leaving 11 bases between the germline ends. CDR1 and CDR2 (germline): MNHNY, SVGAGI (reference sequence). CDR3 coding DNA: TGTGCCAGCAGTTACCCAGGGATTGGAGATACGCAGTATTTT. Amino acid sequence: CASSYPGIGDTQYF.